This T cell receptor (beta chain) was profiled in a study of shared clonotypes between healthy human individuals. Broader study findings: In having few donors, the study represented limited genetic and exposure-history diversity.

At the deep level, the assay was run. Sequencing was performed with immunoSEQ multiplex PCR; in TCRdb, only in-frame clones are kept and a portion is missing. The top ten clones hold more than 10% of a sample with hundreds of thousands of clones, roughly four fifths of them seen once. This clone was detected only a few times. Its antigen remains unidentified. Free of recent acute infections or vaccinations, the donors were healthy HIV-negative adults. The sequenced sample consisted of PBMCs. The receptor's source is a woman aged 40 to 50 in good health. Some clones in this sample may be carry-over from other donors' samples.

The CDR3 bases are TGCGCCAGCAGCTTGGGAACAGGGGGCGCGAATGAGCAGTTCTTC. It encodes CASSLGTGGANEQFF. J is TRBJ2-1 and V is TRBV5-1; TRBD1 aligns across 9 bases. The junction had 5 bases not matched to a gene; V was cut back by 0 bases and J by 7 bases. Germline V gene lookup returns CDR1 SGHRS and CDR2 YFSETQ. The length of the CDR3 is 15 residues.